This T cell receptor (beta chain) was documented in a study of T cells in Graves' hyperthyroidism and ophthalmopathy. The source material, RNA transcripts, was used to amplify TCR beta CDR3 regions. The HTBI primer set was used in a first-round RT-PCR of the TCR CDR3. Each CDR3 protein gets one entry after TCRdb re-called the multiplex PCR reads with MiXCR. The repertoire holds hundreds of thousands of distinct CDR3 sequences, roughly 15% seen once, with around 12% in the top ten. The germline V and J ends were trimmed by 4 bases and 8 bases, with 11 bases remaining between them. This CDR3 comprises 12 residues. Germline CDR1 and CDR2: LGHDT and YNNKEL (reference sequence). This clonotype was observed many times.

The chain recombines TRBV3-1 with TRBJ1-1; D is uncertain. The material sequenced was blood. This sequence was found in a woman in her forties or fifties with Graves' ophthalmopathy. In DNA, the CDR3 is TGTGCCAGCAGCCTATTAATGAGGGAAGCTTTCTTT. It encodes CASSLLMREAFF.